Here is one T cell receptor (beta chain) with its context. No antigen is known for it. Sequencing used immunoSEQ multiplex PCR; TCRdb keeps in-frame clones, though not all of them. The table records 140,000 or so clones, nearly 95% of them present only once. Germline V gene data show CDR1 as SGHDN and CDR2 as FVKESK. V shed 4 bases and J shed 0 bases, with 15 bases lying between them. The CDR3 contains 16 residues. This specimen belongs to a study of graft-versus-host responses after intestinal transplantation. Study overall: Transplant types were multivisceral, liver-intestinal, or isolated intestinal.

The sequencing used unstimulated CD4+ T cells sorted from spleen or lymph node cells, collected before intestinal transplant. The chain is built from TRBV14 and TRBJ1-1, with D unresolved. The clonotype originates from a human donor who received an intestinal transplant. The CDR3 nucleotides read TGTGCCAGCAGCCCGTACGTCGGGGTCGTGAACACTGAAGCTTTCTTT. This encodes CASSPYVGVVNTEAFF. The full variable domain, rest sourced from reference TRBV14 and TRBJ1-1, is EAGVTQFPSHSVIEKGQTVTLRCDPISGHDNLYWYRRVMGKEIKFLLHFVKESKQDESGMPNNRFLAERTGGTYSTLKVQPAELEDSGVYFCASSPYVGVVNTEAFFGQGTRLTVV.